Listed below are T cell receptor beta chains from one sample, sequenced in a study of OX40 agonist ivuxolimab in advanced cancers. Clones were read by immunoSEQ multiplex PCR, and TCRdb kept only the in-frame ones, dropping some. The table shows 50,000 to 65,000 clones, with about four fifths occurring only once. The source material was CD4+ or CD8+ T cells sorted from blood, sampled in a trial of the OX40 agonist ivuxolimab. The source is an adult with an advanced solid tumor such as melanoma, head and neck, liver or kidney cancer. CDR3s include the opening cysteine and the closing phenylalanine or tryptophan. The D gene is left open where the match is weak. Clone size is given for some rows only: seen once, a few or many times, or a class if the clone is expanded.

TRBD1 | NA | TRBJ2-7 | TRBV5-8 | CASSRIRTGGGEQYF | TGTGCCAGCAGCCGCATTCGAACAGGGGGCGGCGAGCAGTACTTC
NA | NA | TRBJ2-3 | TRBV5-1 | CASKQEGAFTDTQYF | TGCGCCAGCAAGCAGGAGGGGGCCTTCACAGATACGCAGTATTTT
NA | few | TRBJ1-5 | TRBV18 | CASSPEGGQPQHF | TGTGCCAGCTCACCTGAGGGCGGGCAGCCCCAGCATTTT
TRBD1 | NA | TRBJ2-5 | TRBV4-1 | CASSQQGAWETQYF | TGCGCCAGCAGCCAGCAGGGGGCGTGGGAGACCCAGTACTTC
NA | NA | TRBJ2-5 | TRBV19 | CASSLIGQNQETQYF | TGTGCCAGTAGTTTAATCGGACAGAACCAAGAGACCCAGTACTTC
NA | once | TRBJ1-2 | TRBV7-9 | CASSVGAVRSYTF | TGTGCCAGCAGCGTCGGGGCCGTCCGGAGCTACACCTTC
NA | NA | TRBJ2-1 | TRBV6-5 | CASRLGHEQFF | TGTGCCAGCAGACTAGGTCATGAGCAGTTCTTC
TRBD1 | NA | TRBJ1-2 | TRBV4-2 | CASSFRDRGYGYTF | TGTGCCAGCAGCTTTAGGGACAGGGGCTATGGCTACACCTTC
TRBD1 | NA | TRBJ1-6 | TRBV28 | CASSAPGQVNSPLHF | TGTGCCAGCAGTGCTCCGGGACAGGTCAATTCACCCCTCCACTTT
NA | NA | TRBJ2-7 | TRBV2 | CASRGGQYEQYF | TGTGCCAGCAGGGGGGGGCAGTACGAGCAGTACTTC
TRBD1 | NA | TRBJ1-5 | TRBV6-1 | CASSELGAGGQPQHF | TGTGCCAGCAGTGAACTTGGGGCAGGGGGGCAGCCCCAGCATTTT
TRBD1 | NA | TRBJ1-1 | TRBV4-1 | CASSQDQDRVNTEAFF | TGCGCCAGCAGCCAAGATCAGGACAGGGTGAACACTGAAGCTTTCTTT
NA | NA | TRBJ2-3 | TRBV7-9 | CASSFTPQRADTQYF | TGTGCCAGCAGCTTCACACCCCAACGAGCAGATACGCAGTATTTT
NA | NA | TRBJ2-1 | TRBV7-2 | CASSASGLEEQFF | TGTGCCAGCAGCGCGAGCGGGTTAGAGGAGCAGTTCTTC
NA | NA | TRBJ1-2 | TRBV28 | CASRGGDANGYTF | TGTGCCAGCAGGGGGGGGGACGCGAATGGCTACACCTTC
TRBD1 | few | TRBJ1-4 | TRBV5-1 | CASQRTGPSTNEKLFF | TGCGCCAGCCAGCGGACAGGCCCCTCAACTAATGAAAAACTGTTTTTT
NA | few | TRBJ1-3 | TRBV18 | CASSPREGSGNTIYF | TGTGCCAGCTCACCACGGGAAGGTTCTGGAAACACCATATATTTT
TRBD1 | NA | TRBJ2-2 | TRBV2 | CASRGRTGGTGELFF | TGTGCCAGCAGGGGGAGGACAGGGGGGACCGGGGAGCTGTTTTTT
NA | NA | TRBJ1-5 | TRBV6-5 | CASSASGRSTHPQHF | TGTGCCAGCAGTGCCAGTGGACGTTCGACCCATCCCCAGCATTTT
NA | NA | TRBJ2-3 | TRBV10-3 | CAISDPGLSADTQYF | TGTGCCATCAGTGACCCCGGACTCAGCGCAGATACGCAGTATTTT
TRBD1 | NA | TRBJ1-6 | TRBV19 | CASKDRGSYNSPLHF | TGTGCCAGTAAGGACAGGGGTTCCTATAATTCACCCCTCCACTTT
NA | once | TRBJ1-2 | TRBV5-1 | CASSLELDTKGYTF | TGCGCCAGCAGCTTGGAGTTGGACACCAAAGGCTACACCTTC
TRBD2 | once | TRBJ2-5 | TRBV11-3 | CASSGQRGQETQYF | TGTGCCAGCAGCGGTCAGCGGGGCCAAGAGACCCAGTACTTC
TRBD2 | NA | TRBJ2-3 | TRBV9 | CASSVDPSGGVGGADTQYF | TGTGCCAGCAGCGTAGACCCTAGCGGGGGAGTGGGAGGGGCAGATACGCAGTATTTT
TRBD1 | NA | TRBJ2-3 | TRBV9 | CASSVRTGGDTDTQYF | TGTGCCAGCAGCGTTCGGACAGGGGGCGACACAGATACGCAGTATTTT
NA | NA | TRBJ2-7 | TRBV2 | CASYDPLFGQYF | TGTGCCAGCTATGATCCGTTGTTTGGGCAGTACTTC
NA | NA | TRBJ2-2 | TRBV18 | CASSPPSNTGELFF | TGTGCCAGCTCACCACCTAGCAATACCGGGGAGCTGTTTTTT
NA | NA | TRBJ2-5 | TRBV7-3 | CASSPRGLGWETQYF | TGTGCCAGCAGCCCCCGGGGGCTAGGGTGGGAGACCCAGTACTTC